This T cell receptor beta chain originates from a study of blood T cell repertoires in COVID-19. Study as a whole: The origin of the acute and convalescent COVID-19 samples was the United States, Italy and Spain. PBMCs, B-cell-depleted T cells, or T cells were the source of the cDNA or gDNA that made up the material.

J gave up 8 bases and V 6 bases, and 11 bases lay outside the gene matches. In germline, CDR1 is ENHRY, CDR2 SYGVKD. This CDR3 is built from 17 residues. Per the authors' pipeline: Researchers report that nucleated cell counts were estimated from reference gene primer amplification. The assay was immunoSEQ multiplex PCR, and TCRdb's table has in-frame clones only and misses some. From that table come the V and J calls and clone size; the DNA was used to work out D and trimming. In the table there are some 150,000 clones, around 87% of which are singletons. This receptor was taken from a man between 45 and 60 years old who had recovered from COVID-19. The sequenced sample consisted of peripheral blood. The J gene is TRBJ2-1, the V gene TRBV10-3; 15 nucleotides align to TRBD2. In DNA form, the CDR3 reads TGTGCCATCAGACCCGCCGGACTAGCGGGGGGGCGGGATGAGCAGTTCTTC. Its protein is CAIRPAGLAGGRDEQFF.